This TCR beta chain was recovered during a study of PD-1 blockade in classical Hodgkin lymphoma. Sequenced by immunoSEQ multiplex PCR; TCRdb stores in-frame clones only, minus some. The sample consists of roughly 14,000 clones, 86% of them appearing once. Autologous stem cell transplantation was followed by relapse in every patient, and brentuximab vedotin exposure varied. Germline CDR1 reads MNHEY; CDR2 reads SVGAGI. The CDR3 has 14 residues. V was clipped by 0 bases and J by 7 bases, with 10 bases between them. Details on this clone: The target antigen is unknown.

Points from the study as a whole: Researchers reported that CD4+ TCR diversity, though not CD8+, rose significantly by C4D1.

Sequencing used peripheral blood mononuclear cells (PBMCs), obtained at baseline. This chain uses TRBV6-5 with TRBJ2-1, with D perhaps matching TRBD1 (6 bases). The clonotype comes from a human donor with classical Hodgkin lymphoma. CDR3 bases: TGTGCCAGCAGTTACTCGCAGGGGATTAATGAGCAGTTCTTC. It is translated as CASSYSQGINEQFF.